What follows are 14 T cell receptor beta chains derived from one specimen sequenced in a study of T cell changes during pregnancy in multiple sclerosis. Some clones are missing from TCRdb's copy, which holds only in-frame ones; the method was immunoSEQ multiplex PCR. The sample contains 47,000 or so clones, approximately 93% of which appear only once. The sample here was CD4+ T cells from peripheral blood mononuclear cells, taken in the first trimester of pregnancy. Source of these receptors: a female donor with multiple sclerosis, enrolled in a pregnancy study.

V is TRBV7-9 and J is TRBJ1-4; D is perhaps TRBD1 (5 bases). CDR1 is SEHNR, CDR2 FQNEAQ, per germline (reference sequence). V dropped 11 bases and J dropped 1 base, with 14 bases sitting between them. The CDR3 runs 14 residues. The CDR3 DNA reads TGTGCCTCCGGCGGGGGTCGAACTAATGAAAAACTGTTTTTT. Translating gives CASGGGRTNEKLFF.

The sample holds one count of this clone. This CDR3 is CASSLAGAGGTEAFF. The CDR3 nucleotides are TGTGCCAGCAGCTTAGCCGGGGCGGGGGGGACTGAAGCTTTCTTT. The J gene is TRBJ1-1, the V gene TRBV7-9; a possible D gene is TRBD1 (5 bases). Germline V gene lookup returns CDR1 SEHNR and CDR2 FQNEAQ (reference sequence). This CDR3 is 15 amino acids long. Trimming removed 0 bases at V and 5 bases at J, with 13 bases between.

The chain couples TRBV19 to TRBJ1-5, with D perhaps matching TRBD1 (5 bases). Trimming removed 2 bases from V and 6 bases from J, with 11 bases in between. The germline CDR1 and CDR2 sequences are LNHDA and SQIVND (reference sequence). This CDR3 is built from 14 residues. As DNA, the CDR3 is TGTGCCAGTAGTATAACAACAGGCATTCAGCCCCAGCATTTT. Translation: CASSITTGIQPQHF.

This chain connects TRBV18 to TRBJ2-3; D ambiguous. The CDR3 runs to 14 residues. The V end was cut by 4 bases, the J end by 8 bases, with 16 bases between. CDR1 and CDR2 (germline): KGHSH, LQKENI. CDR3: CASSLNSPLGTQYF. The CDR3 bases are TGTGCCAGCTCACTTAATAGTCCCCTAGGTACGCAGTATTTT.

This chain uses TRBV2 with TRBJ2-5; maybe TRBD1 (6 bases). V was clipped by 7 bases and J by 4 bases, with 19 bases between them. The CDR3 loop spans 15 amino acids. CDR1 and CDR2 from the germline V gene are SNHLY and FYNNEI. CDR3 residues: CASTTEGRGLETQYF. As DNA, the CDR3 is TGTGCCAGCACAACCGAGGGTAGGGGGTTAGAGACCCAGTACTTC.

The genes are TRBV5-4 and TRBJ2-3; D possibly corresponds to TRBD2 (5 bases). The CDR3 extends over 15 amino acids. V was clipped by 0 bases and J by 2 bases, with 10 bases between them. The germline CDR1 and CDR2 sequences are SGHNT and YYREEE (reference sequence). The CDR3 coding sequence is TGTGCCAGCAGCTTGGATTCGACTACCACAGATACGCAGTATTTT. Encoded protein: CASSLDSTTTDTQYF.

The V and J genes are TRBV19 and TRBJ2-7; weak D call: TRBD2 (6 bases). Germline values: CDR1 LNHDA, CDR2 SQIVND (reference sequence). V was shortened by 5 bases and J by 2 bases, with 19 bases between the two germline ends. The CDR3 has 16 amino acids. CDR3 sequence (DNA): TGTGCCAGTAGTCCCTGGGACTCGGGAGATCCCTACGAGCAGTACTTC. Amino acids: CASSPWDSGDPYEQYF.

The chain carries TRBV6-5 and TRBJ2-7; 9 bases align to TRBD1. Germline V gene data show CDR1 as MNHEY and CDR2 as SVGAGI. CDR3 size: 15 residues. The V segment lost 6 bases and the J segment 5 bases; nucleotides outside the gene matches: 11. CDR3 in DNA: TGTGCCAGCAGAGGTACCGGGACAGGGTCCCACGAGCAGTACTTC. Translation gives CASRGTGTGSHEQYF.

The chain uses TRBV6-1 and TRBJ2-2, with D possibly TRBD2 on 5 matching bases. Per the germline V gene, CDR1 is MNHNS and CDR2 is SASEGT. The V and J ends lost 4 bases and 0 bases respectively, with 9 bases between them. The CDR3 sequence is 15 residues long. DNA for the CDR3: TGTGCCAGCAGTGTGGGGAGCCCGAACACCGGGGAGCTGTTTTTT. Translating gives CASSVGSPNTGELFF.

The CDR3 sequence: CASSFGPQGSPLHF. Here the CDR3 DNA reads TGTGCCAGCAGCTTCGGGCCCCAGGGTTCACCCCTCCACTTT. This chain joins TRBV13 and TRBJ1-6; D might be TRBD1 (5 bases). The CDR3 contains 14 residues. V was cut by 3 bases and J by 9 bases, with 12 bases left in between. Germline-derived CDR1 and CDR2 are PRHDT and FYEKMQ (reference sequence). The full variable domain, in which reference TRBV13 and TRBJ1-6 provide the parts outside the CDR3, is AAGVIQSPRHLIKEKRETATLKCYPIPRHDTVYWYQQGPGQDPQFLISFYEKMQSDKGSIPDRFSAQQFSDYHSELNMSSLELGDSALYFCASSFGPQGSPLHFGNGTRLTVT.

The genes are TRBV5-6 and TRBJ1-1, with D tentatively TRBD1 (5 bases). The CDR3 is made up of 16 amino acids. Between the trimmed V and J ends, which lost 5 bases and 2 bases, there was a span of 19 bases. Germline CDR1 reads SGHDT; CDR2 reads YYEEEE. CDR3 coding DNA: TGTGCCAGCAGTCCCCAGGGTCCGAGAATAAACACTGAAGCTTTCTTT. It translates to CASSPQGPRINTEAFF. The full variable domain, rest sourced from reference TRBV5-6 and TRBJ1-1, is DAGVTQSPTHLIKTRGQQVTLRCSPKSGHDTVSWYQQALGQGPQFIFQYYEEEERQRGNFPDRFSGHQFPNYSSELNVNALLLGDSALYLCASSPQGPRINTEAFFGQGTRLTVV.

The gene calls are TRBV11-2 and TRBJ2-7, with TRBD1 identical over 7 bases. Germline CDR1 SGHAT, CDR2 FQNNGV. This CDR3 contains 13 residues. V shed 5 bases and J 9 bases; nucleotides not matched to a gene: 10. The CDR3 sequence: CASSPIRDRSQYF. CDR3 bases: TGTGCCAGCAGCCCCATCCGGGACAGATCGCAGTACTTC.

This rearrangement joins TRBV4-1 to TRBJ1-1, with D perhaps matching TRBD1 (6 bases). Trimming stripped 0 bases from V and 1 base from J, with 9 bases between. The CDR3 extends over 15 amino acids. In germline, CDR1 is MGHRA, CDR2 YSYEKL. CDR3 sequence (DNA): TGCGCCAGCAGCCAAGATCAGGGGCAGAACACTGAAGCTTTCTTT. This encodes CASSQDQGQNTEAFF.

This chain joins TRBV7-2 and TRBJ1-2; D might be TRBD1 (5 bases). Trimming shortened V by 2 bases and J by 0 bases, and 13 bases separated the two germline ends. Germline values: CDR1 SGHTA, CDR2 FQGNSA. The CDR3 is made up of 16 amino acids. The CDR3 spells CASSLRPSGTNYGYTF. The CDR3 bases are TGTGCCAGCAGCTTACGACCTTCAGGGACTAACTATGGCTACACCTTC.